The next 12 T cell receptor beta chains were all read from a single sample in a study of blood T cell repertoires in COVID-19. Using immunoSEQ multiplex PCR, the repertoire was profiled, and TCRdb retains in-frame clones only, with some absent. The sample has tens of thousands of clones, 85% to 90% seen once; the top ten hold about 8.5%. The source material was peripheral blood. These receptors all stem from a man aged 60 to 69 with active COVID-19.

V usage is TRBV10-1 and J usage is TRBJ1-2, with D tentatively TRBD1 (6 bases). Germline CDR1 and CDR2: WNHNN and SYGVQD (reference sequence). The CDR3 covers 16 residues. Trimming cost V 2 bases and J 2 bases, with 15 bases left between them. CDR3 residues: CASSENAGEGNYGYTF. The CDR3 DNA sequence: TGCGCCAGCAGTGAGAACGCAGGGGAAGGAAACTATGGCTACACCTTC.

The chain couples TRBV5-1 to TRBJ2-7, with TRBD1 matching over 7 bases. Germline V CDR1 and CDR2: SGHRS, YFSETQ. The length of the CDR3 is 15 residues. J was trimmed by 3 bases and V by 3 bases; bases with no gene match: 9. The CDR3 loop reads CASSSRGHQIYEQYF. DNA for the CDR3: TGCGCCAGCAGCTCAAGGGGGCACCAAATCTACGAGCAGTACTTC.

CDR3 region: CASSLKRGSTDTQYF. The CDR3 DNA reads as TGTGCCAGCAGCTTAAAGAGGGGGAGCACAGATACGCAGTATTTT. This rearrangement joins TRBV7-3 to TRBJ2-3; weak D call: TRBD1 (6 bases). V lost 1 base, J lost 0 bases, and 8 bases lay in between. The germline V gene has CDR1 SGHTA and CDR2 FQGTGA. CDR3 size: 15 residues.

The CDR3 region is CAWNRLNSPLHF. CDR3 nucleotide sequence: TGTGCCTGGAACCGTCTAAATTCACCCCTCCACTTT. V usage is TRBV30 and J usage is TRBJ1-6, with D unresolved. Trimming cost V 4 bases and J 7 bases, with 8 bases left between them. The length of the CDR3 is 12 residues. The V gene's germline CDR1 is GTSNPN and CDR2 SVGIG (reference sequence).

This clone was detected a few times. The chain is built from TRBV11-3 and TRBJ2-7, with TRBD2 matching 8 bases. The CDR3 loop spans 13 amino acids. Germline V CDR1 and CDR2: SGHNT, YENEEA. The trim removed 1 base at V and 7 bases at J, leaving 3 bases unmatched. CDR3 nucleotides: TGTGCCAGCAGCTTAGCAGCGGGAGTGGAGCAGTACTTC. Its protein product is CASSLAAGVEQYF.

The J gene is TRBJ2-5, the V gene TRBV7-3; 8 bases agree with TRBD2. With 5 bases clipped from V and 4 bases from J, the junction kept 9 bases outside the gene matches. There are 15 residues in the CDR3. Germline V gene sequence: CDR1 SGHTA, CDR2 FQGTGA. CDR3 DNA: TGTGCCAGCAGCCTACTAGCGGCTCCGGGAGAGACCCAGTACTTC. Translation gives CASSLLAAPGETQYF.

The V call is TRBV27, the J call TRBJ2-7; weak D call: TRBD2 (6 bases). This CDR3 is built from 18 residues. From germline, CDR1 is MNHEY and CDR2 SMNVEV (reference sequence). Trimming left V 5 bases short and J 5 bases short, with 28 bases between. The CDR3 sequence: CASSAEKAGIGEGNEQYF. CDR3 in DNA: TGTGCCAGCAGTGCAGAGAAAGCGGGTATCGGGGAAGGTAACGAGCAGTACTTC.

The V and J genes are TRBV4-1 and TRBJ2-6, with TRBD1 identical over 8 bases. The CDR3 totals 17 residues. Germline CDR1 reads MGHRA; CDR2 reads YSYEKL. J gave up 0 bases and V 3 bases, and 4 bases lay outside the gene matches. The CDR3 DNA sequence: TGCGCCAGCAGCCAGTACACAGGGGGCTCTGGGGCCAACGTCCTGACTTTC. Translated, it gives CASSQYTGGSGANVLTF.

This clone was seen just once. This chain uses TRBV5-1 with TRBJ2-5; D remains unclear. Trimming removed 0 bases at V and 1 base at J, with 7 bases between. Germline lookup yields CDR1 SGHRS and CDR2 YFSETQ. There are 14 residues in the CDR3. This CDR3 reads CASSLGASQETQYF. The DNA for the CDR3 is TGCGCCAGCAGCTTGGGGGCAAGCCAAGAGACCCAGTACTTC. The full variable domain, with the rest looked up from reference TRBV5-1 and TRBJ2-5, is KAGVTQTPRYLIKTRGQQVTLSCSPISGHRSVSWYQQTPGQGLQFLFEYFSETQRNKGNFPGRFSGRQFSNSRSEMNVSTLELGDSALYLCASSLGASQETQYFGPGTRLLVL.

The gene calls are TRBV18 and TRBJ2-6; 9 bases agree with TRBD1. Trimming at V came to 3 bases and at J to 8 bases, leaving 8 bases not matched to a gene. Germline lookup yields CDR1 KGHSH and CDR2 LQKENI. The CDR3 is 16 amino acids. The CDR3: CASSPGQGSLSNVLTF. The DNA for the CDR3 is TGTGCCAGCTCACCGGGACAGGGTTCTCTATCCAACGTCCTGACTTTC.

The V gene is TRBV18, the J gene TRBJ1-2; D remains unclear. The germline V gene has CDR1 KGHSH and CDR2 LQKENI. The CDR3 totals 14 residues. Trimming removed 1 base at V and 6 bases at J, with 12 bases between. This CDR3 reads CASSPLNRPDGYTF. CDR3 DNA sequence: TGTGCCAGCTCACCACTGAATCGCCCAGATGGCTACACCTTC.

The CDR3 loop is CASSIIGTSGSVQYF. The CDR3, as DNA: TGTGCCAGTAGTATTATTGGGACTAGCGGGAGTGTCCAGTACTTC. The J gene is TRBJ2-5, the V gene TRBV19; the match to TRBD2 covers 14 bases. Trimming at V came to 3 bases and at J to 10 bases, leaving 7 bases not matched to a gene. Germline V gives CDR1 LNHDA, CDR2 SQIVND (reference sequence). This CDR3 has 15 amino acids.